This T cell receptor beta chain was profiled in a study of blood T cell repertoires in COVID-19. Overall study: Sample material is recorded as cDNA or gDNA derived from T cells, B-cell-depleted T cells, or PBMCs.

Patients at the Seattle site were enrolled during active infection and followed longitudinally. Sequencing used immunoSEQ multiplex PCR; TCRdb keeps in-frame clones, though not all of them. This table has 55,000 or so clones, roughly 89% appearing once. Trimming removed 4 bases from V and 5 bases from J; junction bases left unmatched: 9. Germline CDR1 is SGHAT and CDR2 is FQNNGV. This CDR3 comprises 15 residues. Source material: peripheral blood. This TCR derives from a man in his forties with COVID-19, enrolled during active disease. The chain is built from TRBV11-2 and TRBJ2-7, with TRBD1 matching 9 bases. In nucleotides, the CDR3 is TGTGCCAGCAGCTGGACGGGGACAGGGTCCCACGAGCAGTACTTC. Its protein product is CASSWTGTGSHEQYF.